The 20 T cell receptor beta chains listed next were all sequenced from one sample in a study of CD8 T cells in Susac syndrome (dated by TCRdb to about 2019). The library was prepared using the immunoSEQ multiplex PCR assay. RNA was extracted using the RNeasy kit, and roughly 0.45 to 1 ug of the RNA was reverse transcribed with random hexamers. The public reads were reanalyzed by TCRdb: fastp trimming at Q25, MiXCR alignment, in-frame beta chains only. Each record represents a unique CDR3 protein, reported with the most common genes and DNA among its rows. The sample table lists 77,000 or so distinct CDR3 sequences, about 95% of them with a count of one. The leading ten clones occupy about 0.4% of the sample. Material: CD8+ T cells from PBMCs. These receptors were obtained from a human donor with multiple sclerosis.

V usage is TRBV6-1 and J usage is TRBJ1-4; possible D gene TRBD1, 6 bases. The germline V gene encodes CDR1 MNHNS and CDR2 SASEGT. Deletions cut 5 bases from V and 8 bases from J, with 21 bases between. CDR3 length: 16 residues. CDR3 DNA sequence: TGTGCCAGCAGTCCACGTAGGGGGGGGCCTTGGGAAAAACTGTTTTTT. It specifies CASSPRRGGPWEKLFF.

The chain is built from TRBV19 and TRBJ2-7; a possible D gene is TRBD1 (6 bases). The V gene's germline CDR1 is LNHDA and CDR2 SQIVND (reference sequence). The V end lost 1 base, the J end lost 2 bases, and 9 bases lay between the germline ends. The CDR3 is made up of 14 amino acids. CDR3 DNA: TGTGCCAGTAGTATAGCTGAGGGGGCCTACGAGCAGTACTTC. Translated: CASSIAEGAYEQYF. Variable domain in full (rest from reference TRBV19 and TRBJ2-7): DGGITQSPKYLFRKEGQNVTLSCEQNLNHDAMYWYRQDPGQGLRLIYYSQIVNDFQKGDIAEGYSVSREKKESFPLTVTSAQKNPTAFYLCASSIAEGAYEQYFGPGTRLTVT.

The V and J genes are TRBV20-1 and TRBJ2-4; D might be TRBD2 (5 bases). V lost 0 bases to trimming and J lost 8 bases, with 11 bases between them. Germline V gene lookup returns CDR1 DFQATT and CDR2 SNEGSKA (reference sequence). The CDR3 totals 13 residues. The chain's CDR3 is CSAREVPGDIQYF. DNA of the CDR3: TGCAGTGCTAGAGAAGTACCCGGGGACATTCAGTACTTC.

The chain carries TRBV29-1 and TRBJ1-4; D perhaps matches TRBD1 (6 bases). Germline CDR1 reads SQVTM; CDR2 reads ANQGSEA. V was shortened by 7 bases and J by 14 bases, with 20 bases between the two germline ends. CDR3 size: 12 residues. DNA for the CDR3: TGCAGCGCGGACAAAGGGGGGCAAGGGCTGTTTTTT. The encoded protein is CSADKGGQGLFF.

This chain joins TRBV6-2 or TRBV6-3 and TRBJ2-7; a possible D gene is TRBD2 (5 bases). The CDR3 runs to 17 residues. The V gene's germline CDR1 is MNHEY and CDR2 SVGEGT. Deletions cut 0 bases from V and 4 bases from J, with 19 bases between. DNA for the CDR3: TGTGCCAGCAGTTACTCTTCCGACCAGGCCGGGGTTTACGAGCAGTACTTC. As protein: CASSYSSDQAGVYEQYF.

In nucleotides, the CDR3 is TGTGCCAGCAGCCATCGGACGGCAAACACTGAAGCTTTCTTT. It translates to CASSHRTANTEAFF. The chain recombines TRBV4-2 with TRBJ1-1; D is undetermined. Deletions cut 3 bases from V and 2 bases from J, with 10 bases between. This CDR3 contains 14 residues. Germline-derived CDR1 and CDR2 are LGHNA and YNFKEQ.

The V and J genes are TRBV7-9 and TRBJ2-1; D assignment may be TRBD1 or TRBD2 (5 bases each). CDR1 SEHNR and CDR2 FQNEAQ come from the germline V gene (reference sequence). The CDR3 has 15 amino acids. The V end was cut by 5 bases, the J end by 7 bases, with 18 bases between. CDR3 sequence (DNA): TGTGCCAGCAGCCCCTCGAGGGGCGCTTATAATGAGCAGTTCTTC. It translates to CASSPSRGAYNEQFF.

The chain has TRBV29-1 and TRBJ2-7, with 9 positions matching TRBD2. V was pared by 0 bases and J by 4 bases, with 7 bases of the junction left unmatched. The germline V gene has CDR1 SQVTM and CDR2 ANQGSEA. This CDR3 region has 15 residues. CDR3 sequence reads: CSVEDGKLAGYEQYF. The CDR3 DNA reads TGCAGCGTTGAAGATGGGAAGCTAGCGGGGTACGAGCAGTACTTC.

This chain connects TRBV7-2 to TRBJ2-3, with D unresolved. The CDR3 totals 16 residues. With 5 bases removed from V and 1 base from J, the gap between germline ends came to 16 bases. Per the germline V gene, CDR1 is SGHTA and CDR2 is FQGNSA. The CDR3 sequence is CASSPPGGFGTDTQYF. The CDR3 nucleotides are TGTGCCAGCAGCCCGCCCGGCGGATTCGGCACAGATACGCAGTATTTT.

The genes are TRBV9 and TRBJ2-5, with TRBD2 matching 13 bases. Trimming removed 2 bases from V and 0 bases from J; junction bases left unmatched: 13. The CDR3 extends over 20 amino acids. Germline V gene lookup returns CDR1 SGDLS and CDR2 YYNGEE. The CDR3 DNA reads TGTGCCAGCAGCGTTTACCCCTCGGGACTAGCGGGACGGGACCAAGAGACCCAGTACTTC. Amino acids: CASSVYPSGLAGRDQETQYF.

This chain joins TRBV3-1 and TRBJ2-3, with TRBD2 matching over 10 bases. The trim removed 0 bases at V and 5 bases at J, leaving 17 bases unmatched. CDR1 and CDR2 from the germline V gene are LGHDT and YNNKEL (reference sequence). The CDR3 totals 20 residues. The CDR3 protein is CASSQDWPLSLAGELDTQYF. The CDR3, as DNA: TGTGCCAGCAGCCAAGATTGGCCTTTGAGCCTAGCGGGAGAGTTAGATACGCAGTATTTT.

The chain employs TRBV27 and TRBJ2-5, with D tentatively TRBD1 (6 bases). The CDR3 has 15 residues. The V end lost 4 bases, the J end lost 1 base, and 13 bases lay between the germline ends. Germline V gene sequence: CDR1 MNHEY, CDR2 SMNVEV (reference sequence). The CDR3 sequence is CASSYLLGAQETQYF. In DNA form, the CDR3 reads TGTGCCAGCAGTTACCTGTTGGGGGCCCAAGAGACCCAGTACTTC.

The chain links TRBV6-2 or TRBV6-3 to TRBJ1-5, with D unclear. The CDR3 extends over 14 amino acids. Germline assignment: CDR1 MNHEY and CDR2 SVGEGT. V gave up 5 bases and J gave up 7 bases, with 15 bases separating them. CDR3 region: CASSPPPMGQPQHF. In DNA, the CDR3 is TGTGCCAGCAGTCCCCCACCAATGGGGCAGCCCCAGCATTTT.

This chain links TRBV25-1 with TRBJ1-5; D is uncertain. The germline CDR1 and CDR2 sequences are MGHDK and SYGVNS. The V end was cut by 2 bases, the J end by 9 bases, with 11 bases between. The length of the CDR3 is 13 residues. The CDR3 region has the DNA TGTGCCAGCAGTGAAGGTCGCGACCGGCCCCAGCATTTT. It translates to CASSEGRDRPQHF. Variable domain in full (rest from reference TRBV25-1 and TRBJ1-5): EADIYQTPRYLVIGTGKKITLECSQTMGHDKMYWYQQDPGMELHLIHYSYGVNSTEKGDLSSESTVSRIRTEHFPLTLESARPSHTSQYLCASSEGRDRPQHFGDGTRLSIL.

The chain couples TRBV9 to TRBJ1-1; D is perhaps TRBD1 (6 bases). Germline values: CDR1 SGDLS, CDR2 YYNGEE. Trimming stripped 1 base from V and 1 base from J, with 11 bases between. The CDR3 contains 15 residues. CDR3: CASSVTGGGNTEAFF. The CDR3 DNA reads TGTGCCAGCAGCGTAACCGGGGGCGGGAACACTGAAGCTTTCTTT.

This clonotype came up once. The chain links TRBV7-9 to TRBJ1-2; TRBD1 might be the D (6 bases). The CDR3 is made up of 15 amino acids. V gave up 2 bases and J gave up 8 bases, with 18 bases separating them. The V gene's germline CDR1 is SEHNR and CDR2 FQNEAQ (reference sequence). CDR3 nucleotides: TGTGCCAGCAGCTTAACGGAGGGGGTTAATCGGGGCTACACCTTC. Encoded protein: CASSLTEGVNRGYTF.

CDR3 bases: TGTGCCAGCAGTAGAGGGACTAGCGGGAGCTTATACAATGAGCAGTTCTTC. Protein: CASSRGTSGSLYNEQFF. The chain combines TRBV6-1 with TRBJ2-1; 14 bases are a match to TRBD2. CDR1 is MNHNS, CDR2 SASEGT, per germline. The CDR3 totals 17 residues. The trim removed 5 bases at V and 4 bases at J, leaving 7 bases unmatched.

The CDR3 DNA is TGTGCCAGCAGCCCCGACACCGAAGGAGTCTATGGCTACACCTTC. This sequence encodes CASSPDTEGVYGYTF. The chain employs TRBV9 and TRBJ1-2; D uncertain. Germline assignment: CDR1 SGDLS and CDR2 YYNGEE. V was cut by 4 bases and J by 4 bases, with 17 bases left in between. There are 15 residues in the CDR3.

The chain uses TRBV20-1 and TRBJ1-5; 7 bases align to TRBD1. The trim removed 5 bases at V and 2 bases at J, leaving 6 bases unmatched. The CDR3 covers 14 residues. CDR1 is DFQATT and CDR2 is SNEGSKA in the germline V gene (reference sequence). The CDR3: CSAPDRVGNQPQHF. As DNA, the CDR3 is TGCAGTGCTCCTGACAGGGTTGGCAATCAGCCCCAGCATTTT.

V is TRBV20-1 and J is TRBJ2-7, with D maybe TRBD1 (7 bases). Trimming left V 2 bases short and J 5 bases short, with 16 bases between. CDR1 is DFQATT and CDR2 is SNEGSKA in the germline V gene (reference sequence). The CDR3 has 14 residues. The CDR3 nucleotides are TGCAGTGCTAGACCTAAGGACAGGAGGGACGAGCAGTACTTC. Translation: CSARPKDRRDEQYF.